This T cell receptor (beta chain) appears in the sequencing data of a study (dated by TCRdb to between 2015 and 2016). Some background on the complete study: The study examined whether tumor-infiltrating Tregs in breast cancer are drawn from blood Tregs or arise in situ by conversion from other CD4+ T cell subsets. What the research found in general, with its limitations: The greatest overlap of tumor-infiltrating Treg TCR alpha and beta sequences was observed with tumor naive CD4+ T cells, followed by blood naive CD4+ T cells. Validation in the larger cohort was restricted to a single TCR beta V-J rearrangement rather than whole repertoires. The TCR gene usage of tumor memory CD4+ T cells clustered together with blood and lymph node memory CD4+ cells and with lymph node naive CD4+ cells.

The memory CD4+ T cell population was isolated based on a CD4+CD45RO+CD25- phenotype. Tregs, naive and memory CD4+ T cells from tumor, blood and ipsilateral draining lymph nodes of a few breast cancer patients underwent full-length TCR alpha and beta sequencing. Tumor tissue and lymph nodes obtained by ipsilateral axillary dissection were perfused with PBS, cut into small pieces and digested using collagenase I and hyaluronidase. Ficoll density gradient centrifugation was used to isolate mononuclear cells from lymph nodes or from roughly 54 ml of peripheral blood. Sorted cell populations were confirmed by FACS to exceed 90% purity. As concerns this clonotype: Its antigen is unknown. No base-level quality is on record; no much larger clone is a single base apart.

Amplification of full-length TCR variable regions was done by 5' RACE PCR using constant-region reverse primers, and this step was followed by semi-nested PCR with Nested Universal Primer A. Using the ReliaPrep RNA Cell Miniprep System, total RNA was extracted, and the SMARTer RACE 5'/3' Kit was then used to reverse transcribe the RNA into 5'RACE-ready cDNA. Multiplex adaptors were used to barcode the full-length TCR alpha and beta libraries, which were then sequenced on an Illumina MiSeq. In the authors' own workflow: For each of nine subset-tissue groups, sequencing data from the five patients were pooled, and the groups were compared by unsupervised clustering of TCR gene usage. The Morisita-Horn index was used to calculate repertoire similarity, with shared sequences weighted according to their contribution to each repertoire. TCRdb reran the public reads through fastp at Q25 and MiXCR, keeping productive beta chains. A single entry per CDR3 protein holds the most common genes and DNA from its merged rows. In this record, the V and J calls reflect TCRdb's handling and not the investigators' own analysis. This sample holds some 40,000 distinct CDR3 sequences; over 25% were observed only once. The top ten hold around 4% of the sample.

At the junction V is shortened by 8 bases and J by 1 base; bases outside the gene matches: 8. The CDR3 starts with the cysteine, ends with the phenylalanine, and has 14 residues. CDR3 DNA is the only sequence kept; it has 42 bases, read in frame from the first base. Based on the germline V gene, the CDR1 and CDR2 sequences are SNHLY and FYNNEI. This clonotype originated in a female donor with breast cancer. Sequenced input: memory CD4+ T cells sorted from a lymph node. Sample cell subset or site, as interpreted from the label and publication: memory CD4+ T cells, CD4+CD45RO+CD25-. The sequence is built from TRBV2 and TRBJ2-7; the junction holds 7 bases that match TRBD1. The CDR3 amino acid sequence is: CASLSHRGSYEQYF. The bases read TGTGCCAGCCTTTCTCACAGGGGTTCCTACGAGCAGTACTTC. The CDR3, completed at both ends by the reference TRBV2 and TRBJ2-7 genes, gives the full variable domain EPEVTQTPSHQVTQMGQEVILRCVPISNHLYFYWYRQILGQKVEFLVSFYNNEISEKSEIFDDQFSVERPDGSNFTLKIRSTKLEDSAMYFCASLSHRGSYEQYFGPGTRLTVT.